Below, 7 T cell receptor beta chains from the same sample are listed, as sequenced in a study of blood T cell repertoires in COVID-19. TCRdb's table, derived via immunoSEQ multiplex PCR, lists solely in-frame clones and lacks some. The data contain roughly 90,000 clones, approximately 80% of them seen just once; the ten biggest clones take up approximately 10%. The specimen was peripheral blood. These receptors were taken from a woman aged 70-85 years with acute or convalescent COVID-19.

This clone was observed a single time. The chain employs TRBV14 and TRBJ2-7, with D uncertain. There are 13 residues in the CDR3. V was clipped by 1 base and J by 1 base, with 5 bases between them. Per germline, CDR1 SGHDN and CDR2 FVKESK. CDR3 amino acids: CASSQGLSYEQYF. The CDR3 DNA reads as TGTGCCAGCAGCCAAGGACTTTCCTACGAGCAGTACTTC. Drawing the rest from reference TRBV14 and TRBJ2-7, the complete variable domain is EAGVTQFPSHSVIEKGQTVTLRCDPISGHDNLYWYRRVMGKEIKFLLHFVKESKQDESGMPNNRFLAERTGGTYSTLKVQPAELEDSGVYFCASSQGLSYEQYFGPGTRLTVT.

V usage is TRBV19 and J usage is TRBJ1-1; the match to TRBD1 covers 8 bases. Germline values: CDR1 LNHDA, CDR2 SQIVND (reference sequence). The CDR3 runs to 11 residues. V shed 6 bases and J 6 bases; nucleotides not matched to a gene: 0. The CDR3 sequence is CASRDRAEAFF. CDR3 DNA: TGTGCCAGTAGGGACAGGGCTGAAGCTTTCTTT.

This chain links TRBV5-4 with TRBJ2-1; 9 bases are a match to TRBD2. The CDR3 spans 16 residues. The junction had 15 bases not matched to a gene; V was cut back by 5 bases and J by 9 bases. The V gene's germline CDR1 is SGHNT and CDR2 YYREEE (reference sequence). The CDR3, as DNA: TGTGCCAGCAGTCCGGGTCCGGGACTAGCTTTTTCTGAGCAGTTCTTC. Translated: CASSPGPGLAFSEQFF. The whole variable domain, filled in from reference TRBV5-4 and TRBJ2-1, reads ETGVTQSPTHLIKTRGQQVTLRCSSQSGHNTVSWYQQALGQGPQFIFQYYREEENGRGNFPPRFSGLQFPNYSSELNVNALELDDSALYLCASSPGPGLAFSEQFFGPGTRLTVL.

The chain uses TRBV6-6 and TRBJ2-7; D is perhaps TRBD1 (6 bases). CDR1 and CDR2 (germline): MNHNY, SVGAGI (reference sequence). The CDR3 length is 13 residues. Trimming took 6 bases from V and 3 from J, leaving 12 bases between them. The CDR3 is CASSPGQRYEQYF. The CDR3 bases are TGTGCCAGCAGCCCCGGACAGCGCTACGAGCAGTACTTC.

This chain's CDR3 is CASGQGGETQYF. CDR3 DNA sequence: TGCGCCAGCGGCCAGGGTGGAGAGACCCAGTACTTC. This chain uses TRBV5-1 with TRBJ2-5; possible D gene TRBD1, 5 bases. V lost 7 bases to trimming and J lost 4 bases, with 11 bases between them. This CDR3 spans 12 amino acids. CDR1 SGHRS and CDR2 YFSETQ come from the germline V gene.

This chain uses TRBV15 with TRBJ2-5; 9 positions agree with TRBD1. The germline V gene encodes CDR1 LNHNV and CDR2 YYDKDF (reference sequence). This CDR3 region has 15 residues. J was trimmed by 1 base and V by 1 base; bases with no gene match: 1. CDR3 sequence: CATSRGGQGQETQYF. CDR3 nucleotides: TGTGCCACCAGCAGAGGGGGACAGGGCCAAGAGACCCAGTACTTC.

The gene calls are TRBV9 and TRBJ2-1, with 9 bases aligning to TRBD2. Germline CDR1 reads SGDLS; CDR2 reads YYNGEE. CDR3 size: 16 residues. The trim removed 1 base at V and 5 bases at J, leaving 7 bases unmatched. Written as DNA, the CDR3 is TGTGCCAGCAGCGTAACGGCGGGGGGGACCCACAATGAGCAGTTCTTC. This encodes CASSVTAGGTHNEQFF.